These 15 T cell receptor beta chains share one sample of origin, sequenced in a study of tissue T cells after allogeneic stem cell transplantation (dated 2022 in TCRdb). The time point label on this specimen signifies: human tissue collected at research (rapid) autopsy. The library was generated by the immunoSEQ multiplex PCR assay. TCRdb retrieved this table from immuneACCESS and kept in-frame rearrangements only. Not all clones are present; in checked studies, unresolved V genes account for under half, and no reason is known for the remainder. The sample table holds approximately 1,500 clones, of which about 81% were seen once. The ten most abundant clones make up roughly 13% of the sample. Sample: spleen tissue, taken at autopsy. These receptors all come from a male patient between 35 and 69 years old with steroid-refractory graft-versus-host disease after an allogeneic stem cell transplant. Because of the transplant, the T cells may be the graft donor's rather than the patient's own.

This clone came up a few times. The rearrangement links TRBV27 to TRBJ2-5; D remains unclear. The CDR3 runs 15 residues. Trimming took off 6 bases at V and 4 bases at J, with 18 bases between the two ends. Germline CDR1 is MNHEY and CDR2 is SMNVEV (reference sequence). The CDR3 is CASSYLRGPGETQYF. The CDR3 region has the DNA TGTGCCAGCAGCTATCTCCGTGGCCCTGGAGAGACCCAGTACTTC.

V is TRBV7-9 and J is TRBJ2-2, with 8 bases identical to TRBD2. This CDR3 is 15 amino acids long. Germline lookup yields CDR1 SEHNR and CDR2 FQNEAQ (reference sequence). The V segment lost 4 bases and the J segment 7 bases; nucleotides outside the gene matches: 8. CDR3 sequence reads: CASSSRGGTFGELFF. The CDR3 coding sequence is TGTGCCAGCAGCTCCCGGGGGGGCACGTTCGGGGAGCTGTTTTTT.

The CDR3 here is CASTTPGQADTGELFF. In DNA, the CDR3 is TGTGCCAGCACAACCCCGGGACAGGCGGACACCGGGGAGCTGTTTTTT. The rearrangement links TRBV13 to TRBJ2-2, with 8 bases fitting TRBD1. V shed 7 bases, J shed 3 bases, and the junction held 10 bases outside the gene matches. The CDR3 extends over 16 amino acids. Germline V lookup: CDR1 PRHDT, CDR2 FYEKMQ (reference sequence). Drawing the rest from reference TRBV13 and TRBJ2-2, the complete variable domain is AAGVIQSPRHLIKEKRETATLKCYPIPRHDTVYWYQQGPGQDPQFLISFYEKMQSDKGSIPDRFSAQQFSDYHSELNMSSLELGDSALYFCASTTPGQADTGELFFGEGSRLTVL.

The chain carries TRBV6-5 and TRBJ1-1; possibly TRBD1 for D (5 bases). CDR3 size: 13 residues. Trimming cost V 7 bases and J 0 bases, with 9 bases left between them. Germline V gene lookup returns CDR1 MNHEY and CDR2 SVGAGI. The DNA for the CDR3 is TGTGCCAGCATGGCGGGACTGAACACTGAAGCTTTCTTT. Protein: CASMAGLNTEAFF.

The chain is built from TRBV4-3 and TRBJ2-3; perhaps TRBD2 as D (6 bases). This CDR3 comprises 17 residues. Trimming removed 0 bases from V and 6 bases from J, with 19 bases in between. The germline CDR1 and CDR2 sequences are LGHNA and YSLEER. The CDR3 spells CASSQETGRGVADTQYF. CDR3 DNA: TGCGCCAGCAGCCAAGAGACCGGGAGAGGGGTCGCGGATACGCAGTATTTT.

This clone turned up a few times. The CDR3 region is CASRTGLATIFF. The CDR3, as DNA: TGTGCCAGCCGAACGGGACTAGCAACCATTTTTTTT. V and J are TRBV2 and TRBJ2-2; 9 bases line up with TRBD2. Germline-derived CDR1 and CDR2 are SNHLY and FYNNEI. J lost 17 bases, V lost 8 bases, and 12 bases had no gene match. This CDR3 spans 12 amino acids.

This clone is large within its sample. This chain uses TRBV12-5 with TRBJ2-5; D uncertain. CDR1 and CDR2 from the germline V gene are LGHNT and FRNRAP. The CDR3 is 11 residues long. Trimming pared 3 bases from V and 8 bases from J, leaving 7 bases between. CDR3 bases: TGTGCTAGTGGTTTCGAAGGTACCCAGTACTTC. Translating it yields CASGFEGTQYF. The full variable domain, its missing parts supplied by reference TRBV12-5 and TRBJ2-5, is DARVTQTPRHKVTEMGQEVTMRCQPILGHNTVFWYRQTMMQGLELLAYFRNRAPLDDSGMPKDRFSAEMPDATLATLKIQPSEPRDSAVYFCASGFEGTQYFGPGTRLLVL.

This rearrangement joins TRBV27 to TRBJ1-5; 12 positions match TRBD1. This CDR3 spans 19 amino acids. Unmatched junction bases numbered 10, after V lost 4 bases and J lost 0 bases. The V gene's germline CDR1 is MNHEY and CDR2 SMNVEV (reference sequence). The CDR3 DNA reads TGTGCCAGCAGTTCGGGGACAGGGGGCACACCGTATAGCAATCAGCCCCAGCATTTT. This encodes CASSSGTGGTPYSNQPQHF.

CDR3 residues: CASREPTQTDTQYF. Here the CDR3 DNA reads TGTGCCAGCAGGGAACCGACTCAAACAGATACGCAGTATTTT. The gene calls are TRBV27 and TRBJ2-3, with no clear D. Germline CDR1 and CDR2: MNHEY and SMNVEV (reference sequence). V lost 6 bases to trimming and J lost 3 bases, with 13 bases between them. The CDR3 runs 14 residues.

The V and J genes are TRBV3-1 (or the pseudogene TRBV3-2) and TRBJ2-1; D is perhaps TRBD1 or TRBD2 (5 bases each). The V end was cut by 1 base, the J end by 7 bases, with 14 bases between. There are 15 residues in the CDR3. Germline-derived CDR1 and CDR2 are LGHDT and YNNKEL (reference sequence). The CDR3 spells CASSQVTGPLNEQFF. CDR3 nucleotides: TGTGCCAGCAGCCAAGTGACGGGACCCCTAAATGAGCAGTTCTTC.

This clone showed up just once. This chain connects TRBV4-1 to TRBJ2-7; TRBD1 might be the D (6 bases). Per the germline V gene, CDR1 is MGHRA and CDR2 is YSYEKL. Trimming stripped 0 bases from V and 5 bases from J, with 14 bases between. The CDR3 runs to 15 residues. CDR3 region: CASSQESDRNDEQYF. The CDR3 DNA reads TGCGCCAGCAGCCAAGAAAGTGACAGGAACGACGAGCAGTACTTC.

This clone was seen a few times. This chain uses TRBV7-9 with TRBJ2-1; D call uncertain. The length of the CDR3 is 13 residues. V gave up 1 base and J gave up 7 bases, with 8 bases separating them. The germline V gene has CDR1 SEHNR and CDR2 FQNEAQ (reference sequence). The DNA for the CDR3 is TGTGCCAGCAGCTTAGTCATATTAAATGAGCAGTTCTTC. Its translation: CASSLVILNEQFF.

The chain couples TRBV7-2 to TRBJ2-3; 12 bases map to TRBD2. CDR1 is SGHTA and CDR2 is FQGNSA in the germline V gene. With 5 bases clipped from V and 2 bases from J, the junction kept 5 bases outside the gene matches. This CDR3 is 16 amino acids long. The DNA for the CDR3 is TGTGCCAGCAGCCCCCGACTAGCGGGGGACACAGATACGCAGTATTTT. Its translation is CASSPRLAGDTDTQYF.

This clone has only a few counts. The CDR3 region has the DNA TGTGCCAGCAGTTACGGCTCCTATAATTCACCCCTCCACTTT. Its translation is CASSYGSYNSPLHF. The genes are TRBV6-2 or TRBV6-3 and TRBJ1-6; D is unclear. Per germline, CDR1 MNHEY and CDR2 SVGEGT. Trimming stripped 2 bases from V and 0 bases from J, with 2 bases between. The CDR3 extends over 14 amino acids.

The gene calls are TRBV24-1 and TRBJ2-2; D is possibly TRBD1 (6 bases). Germline V gene data show CDR1 as KGHDR and CDR2 as SFDVKD. The CDR3 is 18 amino acids. With 1 base removed from V and 1 base from J, the gap between germline ends came to 15 bases. CDR3 nucleotide sequence: TGTGCCACCAGTGATTTTGTATTGGCAGGGGAGAACACCGGGGAGCTGTTTTTT. Translation gives CATSDFVLAGENTGELFF.